Presented here are 7 T cell receptor beta chains from one specimen sequenced in a study of cytotoxic CD8 clonotypes in ibrutinib-treated CLL. The assay was immunoSEQ multiplex PCR, and TCRdb's table has in-frame clones only and misses some. The sample comprises about 130,000 clones, around three quarters of which are singletons, and around 13% rests with the top ten. The starting material was PBMCs, obtained after 12 months of ibrutinib treatment. Source of these receptors: a human donor with chronic lymphocytic leukemia.

This rearrangement joins TRBV7-9 to TRBJ2-5; D not resolved. The CDR3 runs to 14 residues. Germline-derived CDR1 and CDR2 are SEHNR and FQNEAQ (reference sequence). V lost 1 base and J 8 bases, leaving 14 bases between the germline ends. The CDR3 DNA is TGTGCCAGCAGCTTAGGGGGTTCACAAGGAACCCAGTACTTC. Translated, it gives CASSLGGSQGTQYF.

The J gene is TRBJ2-1, the V gene TRBV9; 8 bases fit TRBD2. The CDR3 totals 15 residues. Per germline, CDR1 SGDLS and CDR2 YYNGEE. The ends lost 0 bases at V and 2 bases at J; junction bases unmatched: 1. CDR3 bases: TGTGCCAGCAGCGTAGTAGCGGGGCCCTACAATGAGCAGTTCTTC. This sequence encodes CASSVVAGPYNEQFF.

The chain recombines TRBV5-4 with TRBJ1-1; 8 bases agree with TRBD1. The ends lost 5 bases at V and 0 bases at J; junction bases unmatched: 9. The germline gives CDR1 SGHNT, CDR2 YYREEE (reference sequence). This CDR3 is 16 amino acids long. The CDR3 reads CASRRWTGNMNTEAFF. The CDR3 DNA sequence: TGTGCCAGCAGACGATGGACAGGGAACATGAACACTGAAGCTTTCTTT. The complete variable domain, with remaining parts taken from reference TRBV5-4 and TRBJ1-1, reads ETGVTQSPTHLIKTRGQQVTLRCSSQSGHNTVSWYQQALGQGPQFIFQYYREEENGRGNFPPRFSGLQFPNYSSELNVNALELDDSALYLCASRRWTGNMNTEAFFGQGTRLTVV.

This chain links TRBV6-4 with TRBJ2-2, with D unresolved. In germline, CDR1 is MRHNA, CDR2 SNTAGT. V lost 7 bases to trimming and J lost 1 base, with 10 bases between them. The CDR3 is made up of 14 amino acids. DNA of the CDR3: TGTGCCAGCAAAGCAGGAAAGAACACCGGGGAGCTGTTTTTT. It codes for CASKAGKNTGELFF.

A few counts support this clone. The rearrangement uses TRBV27 and TRBJ2-3; no definite D call. V lost 4 bases and J 4 bases, leaving 9 bases between the germline ends. The CDR3 totals 13 residues. Germline CDR1 MNHEY, CDR2 SMNVEV (reference sequence). The CDR3 DNA reads as TGTGCCAGCAGTTACTCCCTCGCAGATACGCAGTATTTT. This codes for CASSYSLADTQYF.

The chain links TRBV7-9 to TRBJ2-3, with TRBD2 as a possible D gene (5 bases). This CDR3 region has 15 residues. Between the trimmed V and J ends, which lost 4 bases and 0 bases, there was a span of 11 bases. Per germline, CDR1 SEHNR and CDR2 FQNEAQ (reference sequence). The CDR3 is CASSSYSDSTDTQYF. For the CDR3, the DNA is TGTGCCAGCAGCTCCTATAGCGATAGCACAGATACGCAGTATTTT.

By proportion, this clone is large. The gene calls are TRBV21-1 and TRBJ2-7; the D segment call TRBD1 is taken from the table without a DNA check. TRBV21-1 is flagged as a pseudogene. CDR3 length equals 14 residues. The CDR3 DNA sequence: TGTGCCAGCAGCCTACGGACAGCATACTACGAGCAGTACTTC. It encodes CASSLRTAYYEQYF.